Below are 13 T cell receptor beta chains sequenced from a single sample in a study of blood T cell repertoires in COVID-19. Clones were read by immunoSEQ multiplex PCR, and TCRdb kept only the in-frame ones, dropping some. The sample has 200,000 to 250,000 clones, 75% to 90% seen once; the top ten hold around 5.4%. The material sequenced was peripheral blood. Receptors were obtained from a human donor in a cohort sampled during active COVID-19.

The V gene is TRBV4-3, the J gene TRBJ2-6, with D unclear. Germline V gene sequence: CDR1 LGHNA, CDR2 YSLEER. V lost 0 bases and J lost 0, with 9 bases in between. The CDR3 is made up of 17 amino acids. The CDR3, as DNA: TGCGCCAGCAGCCAAGATAGTAGTAGCTCTGGGGCCAACGTCCTGACTTTC. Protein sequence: CASSQDSSSSGANVLTF.

Here the CDR3 reads CAWRGLYSGNTIYF. The CDR3 bases are TGTGCCTGGAGGGGGCTGTACTCTGGAAACACCATATATTTT. V is TRBV30 and J is TRBJ1-3; D might be TRBD1 (5 bases). Trimming shortened V by 3 bases and J by 0 bases, and 9 bases separated the two germline ends. The CDR3 totals 14 residues. Germline V lookup: CDR1 GTSNPN, CDR2 SVGIG (reference sequence).

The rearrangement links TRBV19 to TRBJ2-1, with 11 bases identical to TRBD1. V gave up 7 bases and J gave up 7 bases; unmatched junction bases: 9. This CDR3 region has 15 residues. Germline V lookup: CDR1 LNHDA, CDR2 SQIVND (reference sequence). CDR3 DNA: TGTGCCAGTACCCCCGGGACAGGGGGAAGAAATGAGCAGTTCTTC. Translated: CASTPGTGGRNEQFF.

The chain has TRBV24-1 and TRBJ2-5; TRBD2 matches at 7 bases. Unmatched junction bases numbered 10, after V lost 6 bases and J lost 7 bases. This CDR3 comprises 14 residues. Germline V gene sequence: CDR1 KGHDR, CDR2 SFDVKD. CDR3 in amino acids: CATSLGTSGGTQYF. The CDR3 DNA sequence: TGTGCCACCAGTCTAGGGACGTCGGGGGGGACCCAGTACTTC.

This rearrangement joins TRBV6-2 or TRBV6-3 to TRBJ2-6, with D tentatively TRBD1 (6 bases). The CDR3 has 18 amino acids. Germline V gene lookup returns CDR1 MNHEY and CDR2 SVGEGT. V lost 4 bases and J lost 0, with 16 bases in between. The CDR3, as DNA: TGTGCCAGCAGTTTATTCTTTACAGGGTCCTCTGGGGCCAACGTCCTGACTTTC. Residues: CASSLFFTGSSGANVLTF.

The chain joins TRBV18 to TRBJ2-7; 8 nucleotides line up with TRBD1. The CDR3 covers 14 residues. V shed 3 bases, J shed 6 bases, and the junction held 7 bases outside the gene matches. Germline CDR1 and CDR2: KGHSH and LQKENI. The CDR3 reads CASSPLTGAGEQYF. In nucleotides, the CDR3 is TGTGCCAGCTCACCTCTGACAGGGGCGGGCGAGCAGTACTTC.

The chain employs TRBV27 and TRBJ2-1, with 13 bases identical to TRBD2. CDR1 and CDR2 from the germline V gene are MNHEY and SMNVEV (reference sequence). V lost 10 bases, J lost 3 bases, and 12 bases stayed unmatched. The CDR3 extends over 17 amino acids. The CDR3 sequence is CATTGTSGNLFYNEQFF. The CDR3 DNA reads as TGTGCCACCACCGGGACTAGCGGGAACCTATTCTACAATGAGCAGTTCTTC.

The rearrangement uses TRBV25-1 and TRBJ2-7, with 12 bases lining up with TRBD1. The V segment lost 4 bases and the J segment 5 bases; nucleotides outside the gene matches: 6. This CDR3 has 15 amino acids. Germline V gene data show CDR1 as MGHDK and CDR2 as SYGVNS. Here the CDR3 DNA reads TGTGCCAGCAGTGTTCCCGGGACAGGGGGCCACGAGCAGTACTTC. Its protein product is CASSVPGTGGHEQYF.

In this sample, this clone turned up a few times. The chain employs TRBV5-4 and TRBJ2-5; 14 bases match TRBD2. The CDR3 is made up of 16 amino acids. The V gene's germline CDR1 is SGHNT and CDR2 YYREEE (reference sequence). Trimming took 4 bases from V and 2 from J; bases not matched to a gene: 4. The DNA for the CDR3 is TGTGCCAGCAGCAGCGGGACTAGCGGGAGACAAGAGACCCAGTACTTC. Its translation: CASSSGTSGRQETQYF.

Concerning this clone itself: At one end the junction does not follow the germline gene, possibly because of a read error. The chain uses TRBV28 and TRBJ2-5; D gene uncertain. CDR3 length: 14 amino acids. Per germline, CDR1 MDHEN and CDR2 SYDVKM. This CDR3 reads CASTLPGPQETQYF. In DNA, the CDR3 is TGTGCCAGCACTTTACCGGGTCCCCAAGAGACCCAGTACTTC.

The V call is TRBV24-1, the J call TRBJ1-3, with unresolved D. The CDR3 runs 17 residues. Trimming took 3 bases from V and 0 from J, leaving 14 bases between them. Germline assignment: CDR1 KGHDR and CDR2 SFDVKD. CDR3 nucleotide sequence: TGTGCCACCAGTGATCCCCCGCGGGGATCCTCTGGAAACACCATATATTTT. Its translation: CATSDPPRGSSGNTIYF.

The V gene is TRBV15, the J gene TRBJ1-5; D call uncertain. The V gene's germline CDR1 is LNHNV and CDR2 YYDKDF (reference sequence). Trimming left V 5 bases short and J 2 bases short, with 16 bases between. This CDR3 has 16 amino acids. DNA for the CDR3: TGTGCCACCAGCGGAGGAGGGTGGAAGGGCAATCAGCCCCAGCATTTT. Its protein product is CATSGGGWKGNQPQHF.

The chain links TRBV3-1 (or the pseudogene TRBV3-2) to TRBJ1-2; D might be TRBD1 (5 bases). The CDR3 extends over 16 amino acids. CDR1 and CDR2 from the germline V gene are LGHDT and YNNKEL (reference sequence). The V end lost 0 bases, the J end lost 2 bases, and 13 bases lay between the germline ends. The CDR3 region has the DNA TGTGCCAGCAGCCAAGATAAGGGCAGGGCGAACTATGGCTACACCTTC. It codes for CASSQDKGRANYGYTF.